Listed below are T cell receptor beta chains from one sample, sequenced in a study of blood T cell repertoires in COVID-19. Only in-frame clones appear in the TCRdb table, and some are missing; sequencing was by immunoSEQ multiplex PCR. The sample contains roughly 250,000 clones, around nine tenths of which appear only once. The specimen was peripheral blood. These receptor sequences come from a man in his thirties or forties with acute or convalescent COVID-19. Each CDR3 is given with its conserved first and last residue. Fields, in order: clone size, V gene, CDR3 protein. Size values are once, few and many counts, or a class for expanded clones, and some rows have none.

abundance: .; v_gene: TRBV6-5; CDR3aa: CASRLQGGEQYF
abundance: .; v_gene: TRBV29-1; CDR3aa: CSVVGGRAGTQYF
abundance: .; v_gene: TRBV19; CDR3aa: CASNPQGANTEAFF
abundance: .; v_gene: TRBV6-1; CDR3aa: CASSDPLTGSSQPQHF
abundance: .; v_gene: TRBV3-1/TRBV3-2; CDR3aa: CASSGGLAGGRAYEQYF
abundance: .; v_gene: TRBV7-3; CDR3aa: CASSLSPLAGKETQYF
abundance: .; v_gene: TRBV5-5; CDR3aa: CASSFTGGASVGYTF
abundance: .; v_gene: TRBV30; CDR3aa: CAWIARHSGANVLTF
abundance: .; v_gene: TRBV6-1; CDR3aa: CASSDQTDTQYF
abundance: few; v_gene: TRBV15; CDR3aa: CATSRDLAERAYNEQFF
abundance: .; v_gene: TRBV25-1; CDR3aa: CASSVARGPFDYGYTF
abundance: .; v_gene: TRBV11-2; CDR3aa: CASSPRPGQGTYEQYF
abundance: .; v_gene: TRBV6-2/TRBV6-3; CDR3aa: CASSANLRGYEQYF
abundance: .; v_gene: TRBV27; CDR3aa: CASSRRPFLLNTGELFF
abundance: .; v_gene: TRBV4-1; CDR3aa: CASARGGLAGIDAYEQYF
abundance: .; v_gene: TRBV19; CDR3aa: CATRREGETQYF
abundance: .; v_gene: TRBV5-1; CDR3aa: CASSPGTGQETQYF
abundance: .; v_gene: TRBV7-9; CDR3aa: CASSFSLDSRFNEKLFF
abundance: few; v_gene: TRBV29-1; CDR3aa: CSVDEGVPTDTQYF
abundance: .; v_gene: TRBV6-5; CDR3aa: CASSYAGTGFTEAFF
abundance: .; v_gene: TRBV19; CDR3aa: CASSPSAGGRGYTF
abundance: .; v_gene: TRBV4-2; CDR3aa: CASSQPGQGRETQYF
abundance: .; v_gene: TRBV29-1; CDR3aa: CSVAPADTQYF
abundance: .; v_gene: TRBV30; CDR3aa: CAWSTGGTDTQYF
abundance: .; v_gene: TRBV18; CDR3aa: CASSPSGGSYEQYF
abundance: .; v_gene: TRBV28; CDR3aa: CASRIGQGDGYTF
abundance: few; v_gene: TRBV4-1; CDR3aa: CASSQRRVGTYSNQPQHF
abundance: .; v_gene: TRBV12-5; CDR3aa: CASGLVLTTSQETQYF
abundance: .; v_gene: TRBV18; CDR3aa: CASSPSGVRSPLHF
abundance: .; v_gene: TRBV9; CDR3aa: CASSRAGETDTQYF
abundance: .; v_gene: TRBV28; CDR3aa: CASNTHFPGLAPGGYEQYF
abundance: once; v_gene: TRBV30; CDR3aa: CACSPSSGNTIYF
abundance: once; v_gene: TRBV28; CDR3aa: CASSLDRVSHEQYF
abundance: .; v_gene: TRBV7-3; CDR3aa: CASSLTSVLGYTF
abundance: .; v_gene: TRBV20-1; CDR3aa: CSASQGAQGEQYF
abundance: .; v_gene: TRBV3-1/TRBV3-2; CDR3aa: CASSPQGGGSYNEQFF
abundance: .; v_gene: TRBV7-3; CDR3aa: CASSLQGTGELFF
abundance: .; v_gene: TRBV27; CDR3aa: CASSGSTDTQYF
abundance: .; v_gene: TRBV7-9; CDR3aa: CASSRDRGNSPLHF
abundance: .; v_gene: TRBV7-3; CDR3aa: CASSLSRSDTQYF
abundance: .; v_gene: TRBV2; CDR3aa: CASSGQDYTEAFF
abundance: .; v_gene: TRBV2; CDR3aa: CASSDRLAAYNEQFF
abundance: .; v_gene: TRBV30; CDR3aa: CAWEQGYTGNTIYF
abundance: .; v_gene: TRBV19; CDR3aa: CASSIEGAISGNTIYF
abundance: .; v_gene: TRBV11-2; CDR3aa: CASSPYGIGNTIYF
abundance: .; v_gene: TRBV10-1; CDR3aa: CASSERGVPYNEQFF